Each of the 3 T cell receptor beta chains below was sequenced from the same sample in a study of cytomegalovirus exposure and HLA in healthy donors (TCRdb year 2017). Receptors were amplified or captured by the immunoSEQ multiplex PCR assay. The multiplex PCR relied on a mix of 60 forward primers for TCR Vbeta segments and 13 reverse primers for TCR Jbeta segments. TCRdb's version of the immuneACCESS table is confined to in-frame rearrangements and falls short of the full clone set. An unresolved V gene accounts for under half of the shortfall where checked; the remainder is of unknown origin. The sample table contains over 100,000 clones; only one count was recorded for 63% of them. About 9% of the sample lies in the top ten. Sequenced sample: PBMCs. Receptor source: a man aged 40-49 years in good health and CMV-seropositive.

The chain couples TRBV7-3 to TRBJ2-1; D perhaps matches TRBD1 (6 bases). Germline CDR1 reads SGHTA; CDR2 reads FQGTGA. The CDR3 length is 16 residues. V dropped 1 base and J dropped 0 bases, with 10 bases sitting between them. CDR3 sequence: CASSLIGQLSYNEQFF. The DNA for the CDR3 is TGTGCCAGCAGCTTAATTGGACAGCTCTCCTACAATGAGCAGTTCTTC.

This rearrangement joins TRBV19 to TRBJ2-2; 8 bases align to TRBD1. Looked up from germline, CDR1 is LNHDA and CDR2 is SQIVND (reference sequence). The CDR3 is 15 residues long. The V gene end was trimmed by 6 bases and the J gene end by 7 bases; junction bases not matched to a gene: 10. CDR3 amino acids: CASRGGQGYVGELFF. DNA of the CDR3: TGTGCCAGTAGAGGAGGACAGGGTTACGTCGGGGAGCTGTTTTTT. The full variable domain, completed using reference TRBV19 and TRBJ2-2, is DGGITQSPKYLFRKEGQNVTLSCEQNLNHDAMYWYRQDPGQGLRLIYYSQIVNDFQKGDIAEGYSVSREKKESFPLTVTSAQKNPTAFYLCASRGGQGYVGELFFGEGSRLTVL.

The V and J genes are TRBV11-2 and TRBJ1-5; D ambiguous. The CDR3 runs to 13 residues. Germline V gene data show CDR1 as SGHAT and CDR2 as FQNNGV. V lost 1 base and J lost 5, with 6 bases in between. The CDR3 spells CASSLGAHQPQHF. CDR3 DNA: TGTGCCAGCAGCTTAGGGGCCCATCAGCCCCAGCATTTT.